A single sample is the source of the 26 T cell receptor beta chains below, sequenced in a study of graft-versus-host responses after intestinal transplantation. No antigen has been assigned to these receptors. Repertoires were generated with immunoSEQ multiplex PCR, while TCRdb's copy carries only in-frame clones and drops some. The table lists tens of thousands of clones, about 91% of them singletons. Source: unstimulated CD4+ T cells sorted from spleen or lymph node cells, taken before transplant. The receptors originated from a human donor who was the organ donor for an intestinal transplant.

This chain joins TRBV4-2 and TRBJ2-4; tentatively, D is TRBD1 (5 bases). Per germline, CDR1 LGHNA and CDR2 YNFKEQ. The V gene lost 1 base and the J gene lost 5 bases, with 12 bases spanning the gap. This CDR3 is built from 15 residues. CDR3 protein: CASSQGNSRENIQYF. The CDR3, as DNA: TGTGCCAGCAGCCAAGGAAATAGCAGGGAAAACATTCAGTACTTC.

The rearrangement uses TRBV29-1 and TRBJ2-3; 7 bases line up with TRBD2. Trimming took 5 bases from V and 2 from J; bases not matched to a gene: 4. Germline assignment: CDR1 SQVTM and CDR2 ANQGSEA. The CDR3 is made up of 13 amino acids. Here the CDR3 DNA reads TGCAGCGTTTCAGGACTAGTCACAGATACGCAGTATTTT. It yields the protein CSVSGLVTDTQYF.

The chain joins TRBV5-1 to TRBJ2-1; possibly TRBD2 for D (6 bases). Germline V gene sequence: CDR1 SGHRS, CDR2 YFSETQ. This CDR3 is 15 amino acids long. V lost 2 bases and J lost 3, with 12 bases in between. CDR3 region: CASSLTGDDYNEQFF. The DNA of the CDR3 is TGCGCCAGCAGCTTAACGGGAGATGACTACAATGAGCAGTTCTTC.

The CDR3 DNA reads TGTGCCAGCAGACCAGGGGGGAAAAACATTCAGTACTTC. Its protein product is CASRPGGKNIQYF. The rearrangement joins TRBV5-4 to TRBJ2-4; D is perhaps TRBD1 (7 bases). CDR1 SGHNT and CDR2 YYREEE come from the germline V gene (reference sequence). Trimming took off 5 bases at V and 4 bases at J, with 10 bases between the two ends. This CDR3 contains 13 residues.

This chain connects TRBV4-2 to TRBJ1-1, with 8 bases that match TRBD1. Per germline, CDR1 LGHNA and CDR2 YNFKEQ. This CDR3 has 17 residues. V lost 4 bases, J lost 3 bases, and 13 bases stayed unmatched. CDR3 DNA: TGTGCCAGCAGCCTAGGACAGGGACTTCTCATGGACACTGAAGCTTTCTTT. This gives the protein CASSLGQGLLMDTEAFF.

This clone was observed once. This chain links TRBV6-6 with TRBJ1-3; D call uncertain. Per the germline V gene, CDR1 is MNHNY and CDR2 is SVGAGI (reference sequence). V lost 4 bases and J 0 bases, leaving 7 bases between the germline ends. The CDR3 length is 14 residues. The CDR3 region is CASSSTFSGNTIYF. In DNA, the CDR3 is TGTGCCAGCAGTTCGACATTCTCTGGAAACACCATATATTTT.

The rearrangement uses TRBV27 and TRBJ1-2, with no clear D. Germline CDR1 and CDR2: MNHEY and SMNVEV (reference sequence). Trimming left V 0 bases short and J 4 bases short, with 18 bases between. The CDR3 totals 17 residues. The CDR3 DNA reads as TGTGCCAGCAGTTTATCAGGAGGCTCGGGTTTGACCTATGGCTACACCTTC. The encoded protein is CASSLSGGSGLTYGYTF.

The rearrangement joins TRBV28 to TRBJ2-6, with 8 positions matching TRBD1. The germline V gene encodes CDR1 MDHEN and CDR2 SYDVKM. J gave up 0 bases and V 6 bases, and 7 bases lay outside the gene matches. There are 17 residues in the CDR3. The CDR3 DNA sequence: TGTGCCAGCAGACTTCGGACAGGGAGCTCTGGGGCCAACGTCCTGACTTTC. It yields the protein CASRLRTGSSGANVLTF.

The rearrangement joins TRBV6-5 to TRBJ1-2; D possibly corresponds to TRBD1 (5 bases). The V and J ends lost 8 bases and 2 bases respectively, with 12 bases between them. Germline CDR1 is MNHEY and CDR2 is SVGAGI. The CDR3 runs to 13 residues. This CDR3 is CASGSTANYGYTF. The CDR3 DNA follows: TGTGCCAGCGGTTCGACAGCCAACTATGGCTACACCTTC.

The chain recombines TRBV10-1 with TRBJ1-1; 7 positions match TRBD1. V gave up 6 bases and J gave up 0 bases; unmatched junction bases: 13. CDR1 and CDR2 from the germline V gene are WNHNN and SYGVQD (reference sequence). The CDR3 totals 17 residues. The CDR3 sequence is CASSPAGQDRMNTEAFF. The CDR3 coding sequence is TGCGCCAGCAGCCCCGCCGGACAGGACCGAATGAACACTGAAGCTTTCTTT.

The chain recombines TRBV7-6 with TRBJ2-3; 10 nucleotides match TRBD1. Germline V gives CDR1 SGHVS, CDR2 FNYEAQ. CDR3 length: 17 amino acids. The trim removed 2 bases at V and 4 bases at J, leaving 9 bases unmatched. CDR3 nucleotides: TGTGCCAGCAGCTTAATAGACGGGACAGGGGTCGCAGATACGCAGTATTTT. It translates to CASSLIDGTGVADTQYF.

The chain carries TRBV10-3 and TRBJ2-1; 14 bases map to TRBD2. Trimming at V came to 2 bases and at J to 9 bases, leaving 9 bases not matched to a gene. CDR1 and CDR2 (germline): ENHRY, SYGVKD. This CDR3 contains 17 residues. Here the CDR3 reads CAISEPAGLAGAGEQFF. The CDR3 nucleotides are TGTGCCATCAGTGAGCCCGCGGGACTAGCGGGAGCGGGTGAGCAGTTCTTC.

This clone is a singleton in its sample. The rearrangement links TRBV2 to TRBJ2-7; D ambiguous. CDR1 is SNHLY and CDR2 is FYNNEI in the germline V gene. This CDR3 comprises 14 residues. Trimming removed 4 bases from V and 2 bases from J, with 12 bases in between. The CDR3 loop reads CASSVTTLTYEQYF. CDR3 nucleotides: TGTGCCAGCAGTGTTACTACCCTAACCTACGAGCAGTACTTC. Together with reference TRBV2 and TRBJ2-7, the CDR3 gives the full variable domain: EPEVTQTPSHQVTQMGQEVILRCVPISNHLYFYWYRQILGQKVEFLVSFYNNEISEKSEIFDDQFSVERPDGSNFTLKIRSTKLEDSAMYFCASSVTTLTYEQYFGPGTRLTVT.

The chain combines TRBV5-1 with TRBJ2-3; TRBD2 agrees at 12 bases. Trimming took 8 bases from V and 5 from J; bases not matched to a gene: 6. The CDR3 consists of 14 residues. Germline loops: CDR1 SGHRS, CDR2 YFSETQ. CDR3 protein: CASRTSGNGDTQYF. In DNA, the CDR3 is TGCGCCAGTAGGACTAGCGGGAATGGAGATACGCAGTATTTT.

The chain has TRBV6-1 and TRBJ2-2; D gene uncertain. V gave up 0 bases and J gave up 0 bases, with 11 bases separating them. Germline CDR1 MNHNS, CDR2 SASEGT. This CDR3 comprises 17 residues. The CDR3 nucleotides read TGTGCCAGCAGTGAAGCAGGTGCTAGATCGAACACCGGGGAGCTGTTTTTT. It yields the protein CASSEAGARSNTGELFF.

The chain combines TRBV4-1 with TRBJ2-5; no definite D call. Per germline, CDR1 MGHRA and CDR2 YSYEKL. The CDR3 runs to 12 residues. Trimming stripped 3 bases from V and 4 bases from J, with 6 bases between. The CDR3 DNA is TGCGCCAGCAGCCAGGTACTAGAGACCCAGTACTTC. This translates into CASSQVLETQYF.

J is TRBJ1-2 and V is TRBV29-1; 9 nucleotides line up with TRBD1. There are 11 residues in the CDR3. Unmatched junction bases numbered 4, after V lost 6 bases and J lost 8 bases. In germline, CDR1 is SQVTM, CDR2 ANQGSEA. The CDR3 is CSVTGGRGYTF. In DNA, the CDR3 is TGCAGCGTGACAGGGGGGCGAGGCTACACCTTC. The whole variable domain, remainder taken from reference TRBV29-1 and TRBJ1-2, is SAVISQKPSRDICQRGTSLTIQCQVDSQVTMMFWYRQQPGQSLTLIATANQGSEATYESGFVIDKFPISRPNLTFSTLTVSNMSPEDSSIYLCSVTGGRGYTFGSGTRLTVV.

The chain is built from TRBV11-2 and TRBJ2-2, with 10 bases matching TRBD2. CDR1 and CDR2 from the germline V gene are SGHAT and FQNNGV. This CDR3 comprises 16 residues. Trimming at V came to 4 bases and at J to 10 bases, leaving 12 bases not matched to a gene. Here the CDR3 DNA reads TGTGCCAGCAGCTCTCTCAGCCTAGCGGGGGCCGAGGAGCTGTTTTTT. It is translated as CASSSLSLAGAEELFF. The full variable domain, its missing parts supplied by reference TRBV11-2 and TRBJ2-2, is EAGVAQSPRYKIIEKRQSVAFWCNPISGHATLYWYQQILGQGPKLLIQFQNNGVVDDSQLPKDRFSAERLKGVDSTLKIQPAKLEDSAVYLCASSSLSLAGAEELFFGEGSRLTVL.

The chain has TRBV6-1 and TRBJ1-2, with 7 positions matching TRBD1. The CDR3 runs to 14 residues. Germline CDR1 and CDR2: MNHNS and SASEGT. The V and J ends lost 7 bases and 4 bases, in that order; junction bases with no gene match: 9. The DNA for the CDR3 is TGTGCCAGCACCCCACAGGGGCTTAGCTATGGCTACACCTTC. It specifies CASTPQGLSYGYTF.

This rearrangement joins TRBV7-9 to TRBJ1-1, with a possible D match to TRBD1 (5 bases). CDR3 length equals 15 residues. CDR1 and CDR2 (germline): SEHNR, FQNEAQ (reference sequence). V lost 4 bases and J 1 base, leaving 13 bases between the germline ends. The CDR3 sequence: CASSSATGQNTEAFF. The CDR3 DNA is TGTGCCAGCAGCTCAGCCACAGGTCAGAACACTGAAGCTTTCTTT.

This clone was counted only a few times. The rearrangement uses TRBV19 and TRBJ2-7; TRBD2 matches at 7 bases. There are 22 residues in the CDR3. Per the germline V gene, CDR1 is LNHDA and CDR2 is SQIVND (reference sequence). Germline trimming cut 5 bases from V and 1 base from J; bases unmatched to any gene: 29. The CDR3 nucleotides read TGTGCCAGTAGTGCAGGGCATCCAACGCTCCCCAAAACTAGCGTAACTTCCTACGAGCAGTACTTC. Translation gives CASSAGHPTLPKTSVTSYEQYF.

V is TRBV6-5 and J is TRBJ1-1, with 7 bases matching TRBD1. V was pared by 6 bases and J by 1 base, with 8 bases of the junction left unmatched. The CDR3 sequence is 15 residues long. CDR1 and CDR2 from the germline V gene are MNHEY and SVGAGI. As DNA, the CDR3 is TGTGCCAGCAGGCACGGGACAGTCCAGAACACTGAAGCTTTCTTT. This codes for CASRHGTVQNTEAFF.

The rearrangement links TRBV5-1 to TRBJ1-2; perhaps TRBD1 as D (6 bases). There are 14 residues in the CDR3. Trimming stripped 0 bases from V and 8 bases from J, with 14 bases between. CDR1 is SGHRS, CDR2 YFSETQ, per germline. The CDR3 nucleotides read TGCGCCAGCAGCTTGGACTGGGACATTGCGGGCTACACCTTC. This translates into CASSLDWDIAGYTF.

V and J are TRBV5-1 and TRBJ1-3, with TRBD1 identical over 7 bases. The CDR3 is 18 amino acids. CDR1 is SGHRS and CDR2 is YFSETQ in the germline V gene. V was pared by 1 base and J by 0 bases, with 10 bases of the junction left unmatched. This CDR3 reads CASSLWLPGQHSGNTIYF. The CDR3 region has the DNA TGCGCCAGCAGCTTGTGGCTTCCGGGACAGCACTCTGGAAACACCATATATTTT.

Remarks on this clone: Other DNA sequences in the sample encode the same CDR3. The CDR3 loop is CASSPPGREGTQPQHF. The CDR3 nucleotides read TGTGCCAGCTCACCACCAGGAAGGGAGGGAACTCAGCCCCAGCATTTT. The chain links TRBV18 to TRBJ1-5; no firm D call. V was clipped by 0 bases and J by 6 bases, with 15 bases between them. Germline CDR1 and CDR2: KGHSH and LQKENI. CDR3 length equals 16 residues.

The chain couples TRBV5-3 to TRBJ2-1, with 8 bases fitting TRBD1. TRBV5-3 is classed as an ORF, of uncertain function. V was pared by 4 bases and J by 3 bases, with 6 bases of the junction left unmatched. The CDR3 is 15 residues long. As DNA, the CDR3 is TGTGCCAGAAGCCGAGGACAGGGCATCTACAATGAGCAGTTCTTC. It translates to CARSRGQGIYNEQFF.